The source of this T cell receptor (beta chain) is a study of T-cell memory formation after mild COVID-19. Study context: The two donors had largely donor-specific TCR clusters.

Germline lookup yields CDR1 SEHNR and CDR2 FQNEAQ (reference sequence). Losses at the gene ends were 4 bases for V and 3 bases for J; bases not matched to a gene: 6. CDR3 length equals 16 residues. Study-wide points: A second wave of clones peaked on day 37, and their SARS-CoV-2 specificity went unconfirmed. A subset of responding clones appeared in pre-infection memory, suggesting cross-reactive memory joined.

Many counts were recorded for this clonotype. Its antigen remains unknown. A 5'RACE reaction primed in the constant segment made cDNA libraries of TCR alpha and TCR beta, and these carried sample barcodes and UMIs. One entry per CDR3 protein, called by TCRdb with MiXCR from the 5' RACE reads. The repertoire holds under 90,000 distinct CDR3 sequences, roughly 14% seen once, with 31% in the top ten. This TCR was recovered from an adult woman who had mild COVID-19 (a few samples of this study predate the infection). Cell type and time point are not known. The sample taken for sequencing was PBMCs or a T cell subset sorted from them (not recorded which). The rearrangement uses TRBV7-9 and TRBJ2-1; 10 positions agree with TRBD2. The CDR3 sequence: CASSSLAGERYNEQFF. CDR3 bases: TGTGCCAGCAGCTCTCTAGCGGGGGAGCGCTACAATGAGCAGTTCTTC.